This paragraph covers one T cell receptor beta chain sequence. These data originate in a study of blood T cell repertoires in COVID-19. About the research overall: From T cells, B-cell-depleted T cells, or PBMCs came the material, which was cDNA or gDNA.

Some clones are missing from TCRdb's copy, which holds only in-frame ones; the method was immunoSEQ multiplex PCR. The table has about 180,000 clones, around 85% seen once. Among Cohort 3 donors, those recovered had two negative PCRs, clearance, or symptom resolution. Germline CDR1 is SEHNR and CDR2 is FQNEAQ (reference sequence). The CDR3 covers 17 residues. Trimming took off 1 base at V and 0 bases at J, with 14 bases between the two ends. The material sequenced was PBMCs or T cells enriched from blood (not recorded which). The TCR originated in a man aged 40-49 years who had recovered from COVID-19. This chain joins TRBV7-9 and TRBJ2-3; D possibly corresponds to TRBD1 (6 bases). CDR3 DNA sequence: TGTGCCAGCAGCTTAGTTATGAGGGGGAGTAGCACAGATACGCAGTATTTT. This translates into CASSLVMRGSSTDTQYF.